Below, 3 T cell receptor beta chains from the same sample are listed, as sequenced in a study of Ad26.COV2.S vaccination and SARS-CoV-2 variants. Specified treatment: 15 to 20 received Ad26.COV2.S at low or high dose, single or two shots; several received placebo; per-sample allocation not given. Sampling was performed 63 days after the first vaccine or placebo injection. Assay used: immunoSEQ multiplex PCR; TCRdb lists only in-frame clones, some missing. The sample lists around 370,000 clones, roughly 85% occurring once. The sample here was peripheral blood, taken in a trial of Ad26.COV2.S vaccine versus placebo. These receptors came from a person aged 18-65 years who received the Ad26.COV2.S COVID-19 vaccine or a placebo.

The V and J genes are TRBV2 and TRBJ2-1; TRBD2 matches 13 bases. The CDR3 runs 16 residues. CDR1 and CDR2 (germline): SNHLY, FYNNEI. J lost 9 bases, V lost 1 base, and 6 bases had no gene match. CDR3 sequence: CASSEVGGLAGVEQFF. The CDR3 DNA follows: TGTGCCAGCAGTGAAGTTGGAGGACTAGCGGGAGTTGAGCAGTTCTTC.

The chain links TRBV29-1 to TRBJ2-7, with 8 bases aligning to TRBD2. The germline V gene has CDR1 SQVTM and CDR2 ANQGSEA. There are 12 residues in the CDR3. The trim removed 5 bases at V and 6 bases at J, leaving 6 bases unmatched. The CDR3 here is CSVREGSREQYF. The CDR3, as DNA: TGCAGCGTTCGGGAGGGGAGCCGCGAGCAGTACTTC.

The CDR3 nucleotides are TGTGCCAGCTCACCAGCGGGGGCGGCTGAAGCTTTCTTT. As protein: CASSPAGAAEAFF. The gene calls are TRBV18 and TRBJ1-1; possibly TRBD1 for D (6 bases). The CDR3 totals 13 residues. V shed 2 bases and J shed 6 bases, with 10 bases lying between them. Germline CDR1 reads KGHSH; CDR2 reads LQKENI. Full variable domain (rest looked up from reference TRBV18 and TRBJ1-1): NAGVMQNPRHLVRRRGQEARLRCSPMKGHSHVYWYRQLPEEGLKFMVYLQKENIIDESGMPKERFSAEFPKEGPSILRIQQVVRGDSAAYFCASSPAGAAEAFFGQGTRLTVV.